This entry lists 2 T cell receptor beta chains sequenced from one sample in a study of patients and donors after allogeneic stem cell transplantation (dated by TCRdb to the early 2020s). Library prep was done by RT-PCR. The data were produced on a NextSeq 550. TCRdb reprocessing: public reads trimmed at Q25 with fastp, clones called with MiXCR, in-frame beta chains kept. Merged by CDR3 protein, the rows form single entries marked with the most common genes and DNA. The sample table holds some 20,000 distinct CDR3 sequences, of which approximately 28% were seen once. Of the sample, less than 60% is held by the ten largest clones. The sequencing sample was made of blood, either unsorted or a sorted T cell fraction (not recorded which). All receptors come from a human donor who was either an allogeneic HSCT recipient or a stem cell or donor lymphocyte infusion donor (not recorded which). It is not recorded whose cells these are; they may come from a transplant donor.

The V and J genes are TRBV5-1 and TRBJ2-3; either TRBD1 or TRBD2 may supply D (6 bases each). The CDR3 covers 14 residues. Looked up from germline, CDR1 is SGHRS and CDR2 is YFSETQ. Trimming pared 4 bases from V and 5 bases from J, leaving 14 bases between. The CDR3 protein is CASSLEGGEDTQYF. The CDR3 coding sequence is TGCGCCAGCAGCCTAGAGGGGGGCGAAGATACGCAGTATTTT.

This chain joins TRBV7-9 and TRBJ2-7, with D possibly matching TRBD1 (5 bases). V lost 3 bases and J 0 bases, leaving 6 bases between the germline ends. This CDR3 is built from 13 residues. CDR1 is SEHNR, CDR2 FQNEAQ, per germline (reference sequence). CDR3 in DNA: TGTGCCAGCAGCTTCGACAGCTCCTACGAGCAGTACGTC. This encodes CASSFDSSYEQYV.